This is a list of T cell receptor beta chains from one sample in a study of cytomegalovirus exposure and HLA in healthy donors. Sequencing used immunoSEQ multiplex PCR; TCRdb keeps in-frame clones, though not all of them. The sample includes 100,000 to 150,000 clones, less than 85% of them seen just once. The sequencing sample was made of PBMCs. These receptors originate from a female donor in good health and CMV-seronegative. Each CDR3 is given with its conserved first and last residue. The D gene is left open where the match is weak. The size field is filled for only some rows; it gives once, few, many or a size class.

>.|TRBJ2-1|TRBD2|TRBV7-3
CASSQIAGGVSEQFF
TGTGCCAGCAGCCAAATAGCGGGAGGTGTTAGTGAGCAGTTCTTC
>.|TRBJ2-3|TRBD2|TRBV4-1
CASSPVAGDADTQYF
TGCGCCAGCAGCCCGGTAGCGGGGGATGCAGATACGCAGTATTTT
>.|TRBJ2-7|TRBD1|TRBV4-1
CASSPSQGVYEQYF
TGCGCCAGCAGCCCAAGTCAGGGGGTGTACGAGCAGTACTTC
>few|TRBJ1-4|TRBD1|TRBV7-2
CASRQGSGATNEKLFF
TGTGCCAGTCGACAGGGGTCGGGAGCAACTAATGAAAAACTGTTTTTT
>.|TRBJ1-3|.|TRBV4-1
CASSQERFLDRNTIYF
TGCGCCAGCAGCCAAGAGAGATTCTTAGATCGAAACACCATATATTTT
>.|TRBJ1-2|TRBD1|TRBV7-3
CASSPQGDYGYTF
TGTGCCAGCAGCCCCCAGGGGGACTATGGCTACACCTTC
>.|TRBJ1-5|TRBD1|TRBV5-4
CASSLQGVSQPQHF
TGTGCCAGCAGCTTGCAGGGGGTGAGCCAGCCCCAGCATTTT
>.|TRBJ2-1|TRBD2|TRBV4-1
CASSQLAGERYEQFF
TGCGCCAGCAGCCAACTAGCGGGAGAAAGGTATGAGCAGTTCTTC
>.|TRBJ2-4|TRBD2|TRBV11-1
CASSFVRGGKNIQYF
TGTGCCAGCAGCTTTGTACGGGGGGGCAAAAACATTCAGTACTTC
>.|TRBJ1-1|TRBD1|TRBV7-3
CASSLEGAGTEAFF
TGTGCCAGCAGCTTAGAGGGGGCCGGCACTGAAGCTTTCTTT
>.|TRBJ1-1|.|TRBV6-5
CASSYPRLSGAFF
TGTGCCAGCAGTTACCCTCGGCTCAGCGGGGCTTTCTTT
>.|TRBJ2-4|.|TRBV9
CASSVVPSANIQYF
TGTGCCAGCAGCGTAGTCCCTAGCGCCAACATTCAGTACTTC
>.|TRBJ2-5|TRBD1|TRBV19
CASSIRTGEETQYF
TGTGCCAGTAGTATTCGGACAGGGGAAGAGACCCAGTACTTC
>.|TRBJ1-2|.|TRBV11-2
CASSADWTFYGYTF
TGTGCCAGCAGCGCAGACTGGACATTCTATGGCTACACCTTC
>.|TRBJ2-2|.|TRBV10-1
CASSPDSGVGELFF
TGCGCCAGCAGTCCGGACTCAGGAGTCGGGGAGCTGTTTTTT
>.|TRBJ2-7|TRBD1|TRBV10-3
CASGWGQAPYEQYF
TGTGCCAGCGGGTGGGGACAGGCACCTTACGAGCAGTACTTC
>few|TRBJ2-7|TRBD2|TRBV11-2
CASSPQGLAGGTDEQYF
TGTGCCAGCAGCCCTCAGGGACTAGCGGGAGGGACGGACGAGCAGTACTTC
>once|TRBJ2-3|TRBD1|TRBV5-4
CASSSGTATDTQYF
TGTGCCAGCAGCTCCGGGACAGCCACAGATACGCAGTATTTT
>.|TRBJ2-2|.|TRBV7-8
CASSLNRWGSNTGELFF
TGTGCCAGCAGCTTAAATAGGTGGGGCTCGAACACCGGGGAGCTGTTTTTT
>.|TRBJ2-7|TRBD2|TRBV18
CASSSTSGGSVFEQYF
TGTGCCAGCTCCTCAACTAGCGGGGGGAGTGTGTTCGAGCAGTACTTC
>.|TRBJ1-2|.|TRBV6-1
CASSELLGRSPNYGYTF
TGTGCCAGCAGTGAACTATTGGGTAGGAGCCCTAACTATGGCTACACCTTC
>.|TRBJ2-3|.|TRBV6-1
CASSAGPRPSTDTQYF
TGTGCCAGCAGTGCTGGGCCCAGGCCGAGCACAGATACGCAGTATTTT
>.|TRBJ2-1|.|TRBV29-1
CSVKWGGAYNEQFF
TGCAGCGTGAAATGGGGGGGGGCATACAATGAGCAGTTCTTC
>.|TRBJ1-2|.|TRBV6-1
CASSTTGAFYGYTF
TGTGCCAGCAGCACGACTGGGGCCTTCTATGGCTACACCTTC
>.|TRBJ2-1|.|TRBV27
CASSAITGDWRTFF
TGTGCCAGCAGTGCGATTACCGGGGACTGGAGGACGTTCTTC
>.|TRBJ2-5|.|TRBV5-5
CASSLDGEQTQYF
TGTGCCAGCAGCTTGGACGGAGAGCAGACCCAGTACTTC
>.|TRBJ2-5|TRBD2|TRBV7-6
CASSLVSQGGTETQYF
TGTGCCAGCAGCTTAGTTAGCCAGGGAGGGACAGAGACCCAGTACTTC
>once|TRBJ1-1|.|TRBV5-1
CASSLVGKLTEAFF
TGCGCCAGCAGCTTGGTCGGGAAACTCACTGAAGCTTTCTTT
>.|TRBJ1-2|TRBD1|TRBV7-9
CASSLGQGDLGYTF
TGTGCCAGCAGCTTAGGACAGGGGGATCTTGGCTACACCTTC
>.|TRBJ2-3|.|TRBV30
CAWSTYSFVQYF
TGTGCCTGGAGTACTTACTCTTTTGTGCAGTATTTT
>.|TRBJ2-7|TRBD1|TRBV18
CASSPSQGASYEQYF
TGTGCCAGCTCACCATCGCAGGGGGCCTCCTACGAGCAGTACTTC
>.|TRBJ1-3|.|TRBV12-5
CASGLVGGRSDTIYF
TGTGCTAGTGGTTTGGTAGGCGGGCGTTCCGACACCATATATTTT